A single count supports the clone carrying this T cell receptor (beta chain). The antigen remains undetermined. Data came from immunoSEQ multiplex PCR; TCRdb stores just in-frame clones and leaves some out. The data show about 130,000 clones, with over 75% seen just once and about 7% held by the top ten. The data derive from a study of T cell responses to AZD1222 COVID-19 vaccine. The study, taken as a whole, reports: Targets within unmutated variant regions were reportedly found for nearly half of spike-specific TCRs.

The germline V gene encodes CDR1 SGHNT and CDR2 YYREEE (reference sequence). V trimming: 2 bases; J trimming: 7 bases; junction bases outside the gene matches: 6. This CDR3 has 15 amino acids. This sample comprised peripheral blood, obtained on day 0 of AZD1222 vaccination. This TCR was sampled from an adult in good health. The chain employs TRBV5-4 and TRBJ1-6, with 7 bases matching TRBD1. The CDR3 loop reads CASSFMTGPNSPLHF. DNA of the CDR3: TGTGCCAGCAGCTTCATGACAGGGCCCAATTCACCCCTCCACTTT.